This T cell receptor (beta chain) was recorded in a study of graft-versus-host responses after intestinal transplantation. Study at large: Among the recipients, all got anti-thymocyte globulin induction and then tacrolimus and steroids for about 3 years.

Generated by immunoSEQ multiplex PCR, the TCRdb table keeps only in-frame clones and is missing some. The sample includes more than 45,000 clones, about 93% of them seen just once. Points from the study as a whole: The authors found GvH clones in recipient marrow, some appearing first in ileum or blood.

This clone was seen only a few times. Antigen unknown. V gave up 3 bases and J gave up 0 bases, with 3 bases separating them. Germline V gene sequence: CDR1 ENHRY, CDR2 SYGVKD. CDR3 length: 13 amino acids. This TCR was recovered from a human patient who received an intestinal transplant, so some T cells may come from the graft donor. The sample was PBMCs, taken around 120 days after intestinal transplantation. This chain joins TRBV10-3 and TRBJ1-3; D is ambiguous. The CDR3, as DNA: TGTGCCATCAGTGACGGCTCTGGAAACACCATATATTTT. Amino acid sequence: CAISDGSGNTIYF.